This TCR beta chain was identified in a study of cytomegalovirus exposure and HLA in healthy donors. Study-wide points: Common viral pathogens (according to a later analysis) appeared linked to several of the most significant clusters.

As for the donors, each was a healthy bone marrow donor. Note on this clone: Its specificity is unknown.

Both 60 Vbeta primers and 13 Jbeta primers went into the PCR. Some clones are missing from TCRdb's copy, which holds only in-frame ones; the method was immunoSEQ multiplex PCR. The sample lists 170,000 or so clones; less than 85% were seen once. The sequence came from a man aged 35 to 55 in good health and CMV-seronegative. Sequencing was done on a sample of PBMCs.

CDR3 in DNA: TGTGCCACCACCGCACAGGTCTTCGGGAACACTGAAGCTTTCTTT. It is translated as CATTAQVFGNTEAFF. The V and J genes are TRBV6-5 and TRBJ1-1; a possible D gene is TRBD1 (5 bases). CDR1 and CDR2 (germline): MNHEY, SVGAGI. This CDR3 spans 15 amino acids. V lost 10 bases and J lost 1, with 19 bases in between.